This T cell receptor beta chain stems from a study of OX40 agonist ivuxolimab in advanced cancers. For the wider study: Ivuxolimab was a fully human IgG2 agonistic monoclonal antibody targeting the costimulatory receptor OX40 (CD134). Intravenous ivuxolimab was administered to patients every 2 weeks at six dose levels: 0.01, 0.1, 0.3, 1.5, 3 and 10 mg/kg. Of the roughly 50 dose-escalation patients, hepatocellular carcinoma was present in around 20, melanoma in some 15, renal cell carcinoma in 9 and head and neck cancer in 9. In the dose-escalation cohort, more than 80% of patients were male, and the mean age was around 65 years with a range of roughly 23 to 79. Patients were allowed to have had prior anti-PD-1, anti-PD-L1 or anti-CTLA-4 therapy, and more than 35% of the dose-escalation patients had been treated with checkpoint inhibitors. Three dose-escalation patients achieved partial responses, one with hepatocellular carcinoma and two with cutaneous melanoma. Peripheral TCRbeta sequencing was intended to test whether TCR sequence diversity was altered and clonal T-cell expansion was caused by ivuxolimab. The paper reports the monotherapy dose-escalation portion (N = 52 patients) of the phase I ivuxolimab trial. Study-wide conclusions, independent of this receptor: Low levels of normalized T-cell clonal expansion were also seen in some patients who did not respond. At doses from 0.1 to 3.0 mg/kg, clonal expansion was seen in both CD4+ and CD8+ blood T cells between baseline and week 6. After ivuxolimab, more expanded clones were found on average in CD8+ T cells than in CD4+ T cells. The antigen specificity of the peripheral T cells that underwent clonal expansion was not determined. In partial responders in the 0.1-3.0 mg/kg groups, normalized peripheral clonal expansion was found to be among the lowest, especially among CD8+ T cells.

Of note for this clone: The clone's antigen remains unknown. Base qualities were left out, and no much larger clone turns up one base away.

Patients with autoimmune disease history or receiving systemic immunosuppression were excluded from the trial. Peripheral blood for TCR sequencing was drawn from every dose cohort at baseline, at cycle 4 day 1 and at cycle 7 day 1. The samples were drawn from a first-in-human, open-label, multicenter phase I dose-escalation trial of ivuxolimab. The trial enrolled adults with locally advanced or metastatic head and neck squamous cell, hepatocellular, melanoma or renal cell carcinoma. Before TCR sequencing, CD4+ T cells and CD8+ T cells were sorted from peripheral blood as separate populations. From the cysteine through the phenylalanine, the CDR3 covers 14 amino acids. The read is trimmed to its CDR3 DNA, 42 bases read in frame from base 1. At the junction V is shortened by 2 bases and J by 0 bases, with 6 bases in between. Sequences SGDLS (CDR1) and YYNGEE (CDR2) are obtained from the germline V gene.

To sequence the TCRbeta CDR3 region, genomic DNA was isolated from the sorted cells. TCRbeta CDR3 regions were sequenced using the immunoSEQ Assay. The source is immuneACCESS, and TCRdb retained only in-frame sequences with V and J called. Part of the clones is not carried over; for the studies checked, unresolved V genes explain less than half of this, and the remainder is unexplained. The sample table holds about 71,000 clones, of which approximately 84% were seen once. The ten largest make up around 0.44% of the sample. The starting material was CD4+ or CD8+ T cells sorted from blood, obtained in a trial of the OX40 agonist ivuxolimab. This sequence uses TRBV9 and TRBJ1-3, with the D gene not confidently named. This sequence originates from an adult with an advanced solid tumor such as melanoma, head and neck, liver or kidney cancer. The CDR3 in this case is CASSVGNSGNTIYF. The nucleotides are TGTGCCAGCAGCGTTGGGAACTCTGGAAACACCATATATTTT.